This T cell receptor beta chain was sequenced in a study of Ad26.COV2.S vaccination and SARS-CoV-2 variants. CDR1 is SNHLY, CDR2 FYNNEI, per germline. Trimming took off 2 bases at V and 0 bases at J, with 13 bases between the two ends. CDR3 length: 16 amino acids. This table comes from immunoSEQ multiplex PCR, and its TCRdb copy is limited to in-frame clones, with some not included. The sample yields 250,000 to 300,000 clones, over 75% seen once. The treatment was: around 19 received Ad26.COV2.S at low or high dose, single or two shots; about 5 received placebo; per-sample allocation not given. The study sampled participants on day 63 after the first vaccine or placebo injection.

The sequences come from peripheral blood, collected in a trial of Ad26.COV2.S vaccine versus placebo. This sequence originates from a person aged 18-65 years who received the Ad26.COV2.S COVID-19 vaccine or a placebo. This chain links TRBV2 with TRBJ1-2; possible D gene TRBD1, 5 bases. The DNA of the CDR3 is TGTGCCAGCAGTGAACCCGGGACGTCGGCTAACTATGGCTACACCTTC. Translated: CASSEPGTSANYGYTF.